Each of the 7 T cell receptor beta chains below was sequenced from the same sample in a study of molecular identifiers for immune sequencing clone quantification. TCRdb itself ran the PCR reads through MiXCR, one entry per CDR3 protein. The sample includes hundreds of thousands of distinct CDR3 sequences, over 25% seen only once; the top ten take 0.6% to 0.9%. The sample comprised naive CD8+ T cells from blood, with Jurkat cell RNA spiked in. Subset: FACS-sorted CD8+CD4-CCR7+CD45RA+ naive T cells. Receptor source: a human donor in good health. Some libraries in this study had Jurkat cell RNA spiked in.

To note about this clonotype: This may be a read error: a much more frequent sequence differs by one nucleotide. The chain is built from TRBV6-6 and TRBJ1-1; tentatively, D is TRBD1 (6 bases). This CDR3 is built from 16 residues. Per the germline V gene, CDR1 is MNHNY and CDR2 is SVGAGI (reference sequence). The CDR3 loop reads CASTSLGRGRDTEAYF. The CDR3 DNA reads as TGTGCCAGCACCTCCCTAGGCCGGGGGAGGGACACTGAAGCTTACTTT.

There are many counts of this clonotype. V usage is TRBV5-4 and J usage is TRBJ2-7; no reliable D call. Trimming took 5 bases from V and 2 from J, leaving 14 bases between them. The CDR3 totals 14 residues. In germline, CDR1 is SGHNT, CDR2 YYREEE (reference sequence). CDR3 DNA sequence: TGTGCCAGCAGAAATGGACCAGGAGCCTACGAGCAGTACTTC. It specifies CASRNGPGAYEQYF.

This clonotype was recorded once. V usage is TRBV13 and J usage is TRBJ2-7; D possibly matches TRBD1 or TRBD2 (5 bases each). Germline CDR1 and CDR2: PRHDT and FYEKMQ (reference sequence). The CDR3 runs to 15 residues. Trimming left V 3 bases short and J 3 bases short, with 15 bases between. The CDR3 DNA sequence: TGTGCCAGCAGCTTGGCCGGGGCAGGGATCTACGAGCAGTACTTC. This codes for CASSLAGAGIYEQYF.

Comments on this clonotype: A much larger clone lies a single base off, so this may be a read error. The CDR3 sequence is CASSPGESGQEIQYF. CDR3 nucleotides: TGTGCCAGCAGCCCAGGAGAGTCAGGTCAAGAGATCCAGTACTTC. The chain employs TRBV7-9 and TRBJ2-5; D unresolved. This CDR3 is built from 15 residues. The germline V gene encodes CDR1 SEHNR and CDR2 FQNEAQ (reference sequence).

This clonotype was counted many times. This sequence joins TRBV12-3 or TRBV12-4 and TRBJ2-5; weak D call: TRBD1 (5 bases). The CDR3 has 15 residues. The V and J ends lost 5 bases and 0 bases respectively, with 13 bases between them. CDR3 DNA sequence: TGTGCCAGCAGTAGCCATGCAGGGCACCAAGAGACCCAGTACTTC. Translating gives CASSSHAGHQETQYF.

V gene TRBV6-1 combines with J gene TRBJ2-7, with D unresolved. Deletions cut 3 bases from V and 3 bases from J, with 15 bases between. Looked up from germline, CDR1 is MNHNS and CDR2 is SASEGT. There are 15 residues in the CDR3. For the CDR3, the DNA is TGTGCCAGCAGTGATTGGGTTCTGGGCCACTACGAGCAGTACTTC. Protein: CASSDWVLGHYEQYF.

Remarks on this clonotype: The junction departs from germline at one end; a sequencing error may be responsible. V and J are TRBV6-2 or TRBV6-3 and TRBJ2-4; D might be TRBD2 (6 bases). Germline V gene sequence: CDR1 MNHEY, CDR2 SVGEGT. This CDR3 is built from 17 residues. For the CDR3, the DNA is TGTGCCAGCAGTTACGTAGTAGCGGCCCCAAATGGAAACCTTCAGTCCTTC. Its translation is CASSYVVAAPNGNLQSF.